A single sample gave rise to the 6 T cell receptor beta chains below, sequenced in a study of Ad26.COV2.S vaccination and SARS-CoV-2 variants (dated by TCRdb to the early 2020s). The treatment or condition tag for this specimen amounts to: over 15 received Ad26.COV2.S at low or high dose, single or two shots; about 5 received placebo; per-sample allocation not given. For vaccine and placebo recipients, the sequenced repertoires came from samples collected on day 63 after the first injection. The protocol used for the library was the immunoSEQ multiplex PCR assay. This immuneACCESS table, as held by TCRdb, lists in-frame sequences with V and J called but not all clones. Of the missing ones, under half trace to an unresolved V gene in checked studies; the others have no known cause. The sample table contains 300,000 to 500,000 clones; only one count was recorded for roughly nine tenths of them. More than 3% of the sample is held by the ten biggest clonotypes.

The sequencing used peripheral blood, collected in a trial of Ad26.COV2.S vaccine versus placebo. These TCRs come from a person aged 18 to 65 who received the Ad26.COV2.S COVID-19 vaccine or a placebo.

The chain couples TRBV6-6 to TRBJ1-1, with D unclear. CDR3 length: 14 residues. Germline assignment: CDR1 MNHNY and CDR2 SVGAGI (reference sequence). Trimming stripped 5 bases from V and 1 base from J, with 11 bases between. CDR3 DNA sequence: TGTGCCAGCAGTAAATCGGACGGGAACACTGAAGCTTTCTTT. This gives the protein CASSKSDGNTEAFF.

This chain connects TRBV7-2 to TRBJ2-5, with TRBD2 matching over 11 bases. CDR1 and CDR2 (germline): SGHTA, FQGNSA. V was clipped by 0 bases and J by 5 bases; unmatched bases: 8. The CDR3 spans 17 residues. CDR3 sequence reads: CASSLAELAGVQETQYF. CDR3 sequence (DNA): TGTGCCAGCAGCTTAGCAGAACTAGCGGGGGTTCAGGAGACCCAGTACTTC.

The chain joins TRBV10-1 to TRBJ1-1, with 8 bases matching TRBD1. V gave up 5 bases and J gave up 5 bases; unmatched junction bases: 4. Germline loops: CDR1 WNHNN, CDR2 SYGVQD (reference sequence). The CDR3 has 13 residues. The CDR3 loop reads CASSKTGETEAFF. In DNA form, the CDR3 reads TGCGCCAGCAGTAAGACAGGGGAGACTGAAGCTTTCTTT.

V is TRBV5-1 and J is TRBJ2-1; D not certain. The germline V gene has CDR1 SGHRS and CDR2 YFSETQ. This CDR3 has 13 residues. V lost 0 bases, J lost 5 bases, and 6 bases lay in between. The CDR3 DNA reads TGCGCCAGCAGCTTGGTTCAGCACAATGAGCAGTTCTTC. Translation: CASSLVQHNEQFF. Drawing the rest from reference TRBV5-1 and TRBJ2-1, the complete variable domain is KAGVTQTPRYLIKTRGQQVTLSCSPISGHRSVSWYQQTPGQGLQFLFEYFSETQRNKGNFPGRFSGRQFSNSRSEMNVSTLELGDSALYLCASSLVQHNEQFFGPGTRLTVL.

V usage is TRBV7-8 and J usage is TRBJ2-1, with D possibly TRBD2 on 7 matching bases. The V and J ends lost 7 bases and 3 bases respectively, with 16 bases between them. The CDR3 has 15 amino acids. CDR1 and CDR2 (germline): SGHVS, FQNEAQ. The CDR3 DNA reads as TGTGCCAGCACGGGAGGACAGAAGATCTACAATGAGCAGTTCTTC. This codes for CASTGGQKIYNEQFF.

The chain combines TRBV10-3 with TRBJ2-1, with 8 bases aligning to TRBD2. J lost 4 bases, V lost 0 bases, and 2 bases had no gene match. CDR3 length: 15 amino acids. Germline-derived CDR1 and CDR2 are ENHRY and SYGVKD. Written as DNA, the CDR3 is TGTGCCATCAGTGAGTCTAGCGGGGAGTACAATGAGCAGTTCTTC. Its protein product is CAISESSGEYNEQFF.